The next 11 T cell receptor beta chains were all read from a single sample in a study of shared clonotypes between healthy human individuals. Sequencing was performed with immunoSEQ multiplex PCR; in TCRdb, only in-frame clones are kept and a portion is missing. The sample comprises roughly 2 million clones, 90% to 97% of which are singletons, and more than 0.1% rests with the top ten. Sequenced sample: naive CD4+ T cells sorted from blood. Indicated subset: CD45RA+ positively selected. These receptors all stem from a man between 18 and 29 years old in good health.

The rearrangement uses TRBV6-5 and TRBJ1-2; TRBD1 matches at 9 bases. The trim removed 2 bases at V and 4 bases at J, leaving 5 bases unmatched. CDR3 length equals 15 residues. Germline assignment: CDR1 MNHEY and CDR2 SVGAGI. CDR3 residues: CASSYGTGNTYGYTF. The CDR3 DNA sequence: TGTGCCAGCAGTTACGGGACAGGGAACACCTATGGCTACACCTTC.

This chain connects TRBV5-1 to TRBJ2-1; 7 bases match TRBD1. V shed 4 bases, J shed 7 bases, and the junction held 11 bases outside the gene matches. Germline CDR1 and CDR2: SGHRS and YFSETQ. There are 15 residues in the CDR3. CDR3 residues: CASSEASTGPNEQFF. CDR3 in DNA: TGCGCCAGCAGCGAGGCTTCGACAGGGCCTAATGAGCAGTTCTTC.

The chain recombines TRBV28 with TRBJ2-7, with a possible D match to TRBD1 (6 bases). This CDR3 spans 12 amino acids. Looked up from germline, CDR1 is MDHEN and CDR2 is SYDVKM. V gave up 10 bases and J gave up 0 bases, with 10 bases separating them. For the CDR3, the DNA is TGTGCCACGGGACAAGCCTCCTACGAGCAGTACTTC. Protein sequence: CATGQASYEQYF.

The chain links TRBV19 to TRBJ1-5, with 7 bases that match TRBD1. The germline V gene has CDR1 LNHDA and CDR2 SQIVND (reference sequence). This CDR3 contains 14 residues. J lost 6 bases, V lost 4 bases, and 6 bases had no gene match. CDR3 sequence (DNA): TGTGCCAGTAGTAAAACAGGGGTTACTCAGCCCCAGCATTTT. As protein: CASSKTGVTQPQHF.

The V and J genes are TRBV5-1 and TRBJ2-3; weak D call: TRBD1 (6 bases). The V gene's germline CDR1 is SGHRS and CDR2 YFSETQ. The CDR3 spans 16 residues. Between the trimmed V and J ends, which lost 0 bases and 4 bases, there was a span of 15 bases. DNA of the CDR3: TGCGCCAGCAGCTTGGCGGTTGTAGGGGGATCAGATACGCAGTATTTT. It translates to CASSLAVVGGSDTQYF.

CDR3 sequence reads: CASSQIGQRDGKLFF. The CDR3 DNA reads as TGTGCCAGCAGCCAGATAGGACAGAGGGACGGGAAACTGTTTTTT. This chain connects TRBV27 to TRBJ1-4, with D possibly being TRBD1 (6 bases). The CDR3 covers 15 residues. Per the germline V gene, CDR1 is MNHEY and CDR2 is SMNVEV (reference sequence). V dropped 6 bases and J dropped 11 bases, with 22 bases sitting between them.

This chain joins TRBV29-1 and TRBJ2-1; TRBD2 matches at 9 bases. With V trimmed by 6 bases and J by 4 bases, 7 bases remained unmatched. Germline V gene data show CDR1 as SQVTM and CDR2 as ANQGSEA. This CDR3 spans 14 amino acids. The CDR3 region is CSVLLAGLYNEQFF. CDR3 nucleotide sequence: TGCAGCGTCCTACTAGCGGGCTTATACAATGAGCAGTTCTTC.

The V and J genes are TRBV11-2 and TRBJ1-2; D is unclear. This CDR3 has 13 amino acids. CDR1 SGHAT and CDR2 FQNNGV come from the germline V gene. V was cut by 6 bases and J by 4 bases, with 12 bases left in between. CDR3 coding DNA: TGTGCCAGCAGTTCAGGCGGCGGCTATGGCTACACCTTC. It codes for CASSSGGGYGYTF.

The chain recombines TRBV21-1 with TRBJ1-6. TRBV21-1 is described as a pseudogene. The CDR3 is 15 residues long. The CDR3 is CASSNAPPRHSPLHF. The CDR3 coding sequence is TGTGCCAGCAGCAATGCCCCTCCTCGCCATTCACCCCTCCACTTT.

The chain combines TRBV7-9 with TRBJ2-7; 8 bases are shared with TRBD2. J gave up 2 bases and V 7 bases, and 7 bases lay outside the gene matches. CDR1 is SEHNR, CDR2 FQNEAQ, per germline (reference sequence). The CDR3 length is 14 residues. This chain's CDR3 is CASNRGGTTYEQYF. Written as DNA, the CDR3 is TGTGCCAGCAATCGGGGGGGGACCACCTACGAGCAGTACTTC.

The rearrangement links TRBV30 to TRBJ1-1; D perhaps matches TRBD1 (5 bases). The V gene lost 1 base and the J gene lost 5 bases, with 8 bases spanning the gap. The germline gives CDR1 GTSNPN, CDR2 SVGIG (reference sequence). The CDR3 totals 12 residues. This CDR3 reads CAWSAWGTEAFF. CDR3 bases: TGTGCCTGGAGTGCCTGGGGGACTGAAGCTTTCTTT.